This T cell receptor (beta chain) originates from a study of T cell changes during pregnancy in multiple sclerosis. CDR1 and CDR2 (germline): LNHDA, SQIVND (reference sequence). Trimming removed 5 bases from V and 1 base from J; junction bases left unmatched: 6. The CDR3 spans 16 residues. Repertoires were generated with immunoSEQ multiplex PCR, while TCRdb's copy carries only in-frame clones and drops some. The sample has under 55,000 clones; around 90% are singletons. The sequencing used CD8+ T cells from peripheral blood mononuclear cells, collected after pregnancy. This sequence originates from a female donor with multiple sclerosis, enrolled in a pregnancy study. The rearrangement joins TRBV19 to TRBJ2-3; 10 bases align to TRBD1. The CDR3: CASSLAGTGGTDTQYF. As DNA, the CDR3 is TGTGCCAGTAGTCTAGCCGGGACAGGGGGCACAGATACGCAGTATTTT. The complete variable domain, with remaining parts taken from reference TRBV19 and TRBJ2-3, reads DGGITQSPKYLFRKEGQNVTLSCEQNLNHDAMYWYRQDPGQGLRLIYYSQIVNDFQKGDIAEGYSVSREKKESFPLTVTSAQKNPTAFYLCASSLAGTGGTDTQYFGPGTRLTVL.